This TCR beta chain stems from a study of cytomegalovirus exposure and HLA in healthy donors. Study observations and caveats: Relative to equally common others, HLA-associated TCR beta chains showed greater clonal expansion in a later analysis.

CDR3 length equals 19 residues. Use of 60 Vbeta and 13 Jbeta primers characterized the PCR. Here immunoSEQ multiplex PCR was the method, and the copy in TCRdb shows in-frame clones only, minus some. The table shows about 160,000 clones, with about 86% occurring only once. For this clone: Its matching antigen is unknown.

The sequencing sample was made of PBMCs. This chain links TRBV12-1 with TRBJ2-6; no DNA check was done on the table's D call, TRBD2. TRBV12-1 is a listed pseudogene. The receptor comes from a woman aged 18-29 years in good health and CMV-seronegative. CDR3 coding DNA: TGTGCCAGCAGCGCCCCAGGACTAGCGGGAGCTCCCGGGGCCAACGTCCTGACTTTC. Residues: CASSAPGLAGAPGANVLTF.